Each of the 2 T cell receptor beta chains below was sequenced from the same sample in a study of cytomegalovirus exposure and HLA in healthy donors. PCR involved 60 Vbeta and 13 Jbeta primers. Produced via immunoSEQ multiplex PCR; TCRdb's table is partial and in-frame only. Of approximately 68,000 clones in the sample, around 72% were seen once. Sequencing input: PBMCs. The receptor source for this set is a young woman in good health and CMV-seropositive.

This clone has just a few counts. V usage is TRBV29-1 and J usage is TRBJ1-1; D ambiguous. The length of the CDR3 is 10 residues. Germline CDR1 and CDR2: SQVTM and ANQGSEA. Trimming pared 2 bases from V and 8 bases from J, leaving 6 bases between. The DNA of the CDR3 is TGCAGCGTTGAACGGTCGGAAGCTTTCTTT. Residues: CSVERSEAFF.

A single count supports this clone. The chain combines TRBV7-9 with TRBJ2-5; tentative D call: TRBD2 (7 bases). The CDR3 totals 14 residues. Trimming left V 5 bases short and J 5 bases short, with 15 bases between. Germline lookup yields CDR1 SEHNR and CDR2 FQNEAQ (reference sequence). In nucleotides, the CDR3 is TGTGCCAGCAGCCGGGGGGACAATAGTGAGACCCAGTACTTC. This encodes CASSRGDNSETQYF. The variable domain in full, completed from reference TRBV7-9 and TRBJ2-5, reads DTGVSQNPRHKITKRGQNVTFRCDPISEHNRLYWYRQTLGQGPEFLTYFQNEAQLEKSRLLSDRFSAERPKGSFSTLEIQRTEQGDSAMYLCASSRGDNSETQYFGPGTRLLVL.